These T cell receptor beta chains were read from a single sample in a study of identical twins. TCRdb passed the 5' RACE reads through MiXCR, listing each CDR3 protein once. The repertoire holds about 810,000 distinct CDR3 sequences, with about 12% as singletons. In addition, the sample was reused for a study of yellow fever vaccine responses in identical twins.

The sequencing sample was made of PBMCs. The receptors were gathered from a woman between 18 and 30 years old in good health. The CDR3 runs from the conserved cysteine through the conserved F or W. The order of the fields is CDR3 length, J gene, V gene, D gene, clone size, CDR3 protein, CDR3 DNA. A D gene is named only where the DNA matches it firmly. For some rows the clone size is stated as once, few or many, or as a class when expanded; others skip it.

cdr3_length: 11; j_call: TRBJ2-1; v_call: TRBV20-1; d_call: -; clone_size: -; cdr3_aa: CSVRRVDEQFF; cdr3_nt: TGCAGTGTCAGAAGGGTTGATGAGCAGTTCTTC
cdr3_length: 15; j_call: TRBJ2-7; v_call: TRBV20-1; d_call: -; clone_size: few; cdr3_aa: CSARDAVGLSYEQYF; cdr3_nt: TGCAGTGCTAGAGATGCGGTAGGCCTCTCCTACGAGCAGTACTTC
cdr3_length: 14; j_call: TRBJ2-1; v_call: TRBV20-1; d_call: TRBD2; clone_size: -; cdr3_aa: CSARGGLAGDEQFF; cdr3_nt: TGCAGTGCTAGAGGGGGACTAGCGGGAGATGAGCAGTTCTTC
cdr3_length: 15; j_call: TRBJ2-1; v_call: TRBV5-6; d_call: TRBD1; clone_size: few; cdr3_aa: CASSPWTGEFYEQFF; cdr3_nt: TGTGCCAGCAGCCCCTGGACAGGGGAATTTTATGAGCAGTTCTTC
cdr3_length: 14; j_call: TRBJ2-7; v_call: TRBV6-6; d_call: -; clone_size: -; cdr3_aa: CASSFSGPTYEQYF; cdr3_nt: TGTGCCAGCAGTTTTAGCGGACCAACCTACGAGCAGTACTTC
cdr3_length: 14; j_call: TRBJ1-5; v_call: TRBV6-4; d_call: -; clone_size: many; cdr3_aa: CASSDSYSNQPQHF; cdr3_nt: TGTGCCAGCAGTGACTCGTACAGCAATCAGCCCCAGCATTTT
cdr3_length: 15; j_call: TRBJ2-7; v_call: TRBV19; d_call: TRBD1; clone_size: -; cdr3_aa: CASSMGTVGPYEQYF; cdr3_nt: TGTGCCAGTAGTATGGGGACAGTTGGGCCCTACGAGCAGTACTTC
cdr3_length: 17; j_call: TRBJ2-3; v_call: TRBV18; d_call: -; clone_size: -; cdr3_aa: CASSPGPTQGSADTQYF; cdr3_nt: TGTGCCAGCTCACCCGGGCCGACGCAGGGGTCGGCAGATACGCAGTATTTT
cdr3_length: 14; j_call: TRBJ2-5; v_call: TRBV5-5; d_call: -; clone_size: -; cdr3_aa: CASSLERAMETQYF; cdr3_nt: TGTGCCAGCAGCTTGGAGAGGGCGATGGAGACCCAGTACTTC
cdr3_length: 13; j_call: TRBJ1-1; v_call: TRBV25-1; d_call: TRBD1; clone_size: few; cdr3_aa: CASCRTGATEAFF; cdr3_nt: TGTGCCAGCTGCCGGACAGGGGCCACTGAAGCTTTCTTT
cdr3_length: 19; j_call: TRBJ2-1; v_call: TRBV11-2; d_call: TRBD2; clone_size: few; cdr3_aa: CASSSPGVAGGSSYNEQFF; cdr3_nt: TGTGCCAGCAGCTCCCCGGGAGTAGCGGGAGGGAGCTCCTACAATGAGCAGTTCTTC
cdr3_length: 12; j_call: TRBJ1-1; v_call: TRBV5-1; d_call: -; clone_size: -; cdr3_aa: CASFDWNTEAFF; cdr3_nt: TGCGCCAGCTTTGACTGGAACACTGAAGCTTTCTTT
cdr3_length: 17; j_call: TRBJ2-3; v_call: TRBV15; d_call: -; clone_size: -; cdr3_aa: CATSRDRDGGGSDTQYF; cdr3_nt: TGTGCCACCAGCAGAGATCGGGATGGGGGGGGCTCAGATACGCAGTATTTT
cdr3_length: 12; j_call: TRBJ2-1; v_call: TRBV16; d_call: -; clone_size: -; cdr3_aa: CASSRQAPEQFF; cdr3_nt: TGTGCCAGCAGCCGACAGGCGCCTGAGCAGTTCTTC
cdr3_length: 13; j_call: TRBJ1-1; v_call: TRBV3-1; d_call: -; clone_size: many; cdr3_aa: CASSLAGVTEAFF; cdr3_nt: TGTGCCAGCAGTCTGGCAGGGGTGACTGAAGCTTTCTTT
cdr3_length: 17; j_call: TRBJ1-3; v_call: TRBV5-1; d_call: TRBD1; clone_size: few; cdr3_aa: CASSLAALGQGRNTIYF; cdr3_nt: TGCGCCAGCAGCTTGGCGGCCCTTGGACAGGGCAGAAACACCATATATTTT
cdr3_length: 16; j_call: TRBJ2-2; v_call: TRBV25-1; d_call: TRBD1; clone_size: few; cdr3_aa: CASSDLGQGYTGELFF; cdr3_nt: TGTGCCAGCAGTGATCTAGGACAGGGGTATACCGGGGAGCTGTTTTTT
cdr3_length: 15; j_call: TRBJ1-2; v_call: TRBV12-3/TRBV12-4; d_call: TRBD1; clone_size: many; cdr3_aa: CASSSPTGGNYGYTF; cdr3_nt: TGTGCCAGCAGTTCCCCGACAGGGGGGAACTATGGCTACACCTTC
cdr3_length: 14; j_call: TRBJ2-1; v_call: TRBV11-2; d_call: TRBD1; clone_size: -; cdr3_aa: CASSGGQDSNEQFF; cdr3_nt: TGTGCCAGCAGCGGGGGACAGGATAGCAATGAGCAGTTCTTC
cdr3_length: 14; j_call: TRBJ1-1; v_call: TRBV20-1; d_call: -; clone_size: -; cdr3_aa: CSVVAGGVNTEAFF; cdr3_nt: TGCAGTGTAGTCGCGGGGGGGGTGAACACTGAAGCTTTCTTT
cdr3_length: 16; j_call: TRBJ1-1; v_call: TRBV20-1; d_call: -; clone_size: -; cdr3_aa: CSATHYLSGVNTEAFF; cdr3_nt: TGCAGTGCTACCCACTACCTCTCGGGAGTGAACACTGAAGCTTTCTTT
cdr3_length: 15; j_call: TRBJ2-5; v_call: TRBV27; d_call: TRBD2; clone_size: -; cdr3_aa: CASRQWASGEETQYF; cdr3_nt: TGTGCCAGCAGACAGTGGGCTAGCGGGGAAGAGACCCAGTACTTC
cdr3_length: 21; j_call: TRBJ2-4; v_call: TRBV11-2; d_call: TRBD2; clone_size: few; cdr3_aa: CASSLDRLLAGGILAKNIQYF; cdr3_nt: TGTGCCAGCAGCTTAGATCGGCTACTAGCGGGAGGGATACTAGCCAAAAACATTCAGTACTTC
cdr3_length: 17; j_call: TRBJ2-3; v_call: TRBV4-1; d_call: -; clone_size: -; cdr3_aa: CASSQVGQKKWADTQYF; cdr3_nt: TGCGCCAGCAGCCAAGTAGGCCAGAAGAAATGGGCAGATACGCAGTATTTT
cdr3_length: 11; j_call: TRBJ2-1; v_call: TRBV2; d_call: -; clone_size: few; cdr3_aa: CASSEVIEQFF; cdr3_nt: TGTGCCAGCAGCGAGGTTATTGAGCAGTTCTTC
cdr3_length: 17; j_call: TRBJ2-1; v_call: TRBV24-1; d_call: TRBD1; clone_size: -; cdr3_aa: CATSDFPGTGDRNEQFF; cdr3_nt: TGTGCCACCAGTGATTTCCCAGGGACAGGGGATAGGAATGAGCAGTTCTTC
cdr3_length: 16; j_call: TRBJ2-1; v_call: TRBV7-6; d_call: -; clone_size: -; cdr3_aa: CASSPGTLPSYNEQFF; cdr3_nt: TGTGCCAGCAGCCCCGGGACTTTACCCTCTTACAATGAGCAGTTCTTC
cdr3_length: 15; j_call: TRBJ2-3; v_call: TRBV9; d_call: TRBD1; clone_size: -; cdr3_aa: CASSVWGQGADTQYF; cdr3_nt: TGTGCCAGCAGCGTATGGGGACAGGGGGCAGATACGCAGTATTTT
cdr3_length: 13; j_call: TRBJ1-1; v_call: TRBV20-1; d_call: -; clone_size: -; cdr3_aa: CSASLQVNTEAFF; cdr3_nt: TGCAGTGCTAGTTTACAGGTGAACACTGAAGCTTTCTTT
cdr3_length: 14; j_call: TRBJ1-2; v_call: TRBV10-3; d_call: TRBD1; clone_size: many; cdr3_aa: CAISAGDRAYGYTF; cdr3_nt: TGTGCCATCAGCGCGGGGGACAGGGCTTATGGCTACACCTTC
cdr3_length: 14; j_call: TRBJ1-5; v_call: TRBV15; d_call: TRBD1; clone_size: -; cdr3_aa: CATRFDRGNQPQHF; cdr3_nt: TGTGCCACCAGATTCGACAGGGGCAATCAGCCCCAGCATTTT
cdr3_length: 15; j_call: TRBJ2-1; v_call: TRBV28; d_call: -; clone_size: -; cdr3_aa: CASSLYNPAYNEQFF; cdr3_nt: TGTGCCAGCAGTTTATACAACCCCGCCTACAATGAGCAGTTCTTC
cdr3_length: 16; j_call: TRBJ2-1; v_call: TRBV4-1; d_call: -; clone_size: -; cdr3_aa: CASRLEHLVRPNEQFF; cdr3_nt: TGCGCCAGCAGATTGGAACACCTCGTTCGCCCCAATGAGCAGTTCTTC
cdr3_length: 15; j_call: TRBJ2-1; v_call: TRBV5-1; d_call: -; clone_size: -; cdr3_aa: CASSLLVTSYNEQFF; cdr3_nt: TGCGCCAGCAGCTTGCTCGTTACCTCCTACAATGAGCAGTTCTTC
cdr3_length: 13; j_call: TRBJ1-2; v_call: TRBV28; d_call: -; clone_size: few; cdr3_aa: CASSLWDGYGYTF; cdr3_nt: TGTGCCAGCAGTTTATGGGACGGCTATGGCTACACCTTC
cdr3_length: 11; j_call: TRBJ2-2; v_call: TRBV7-9; d_call: -; clone_size: -; cdr3_aa: CASRGRRELFF; cdr3_nt: TGTGCCAGCAGGGGAAGGAGGGAGCTGTTTTTT
cdr3_length: 13; j_call: TRBJ2-5; v_call: TRBV2; d_call: -; clone_size: -; cdr3_aa: CASSETDEETQYF; cdr3_nt: TGTGCCAGCAGTGAGACAGACGAAGAGACCCAGTACTTC
cdr3_length: 15; j_call: TRBJ2-5; v_call: TRBV3-1; d_call: TRBD1; clone_size: -; cdr3_aa: CASSQAPPGGKTQYF; cdr3_nt: TGTGCCAGCAGCCAAGCCCCGCCAGGGGGCAAGACCCAGTACTTC
cdr3_length: 16; j_call: TRBJ2-7; v_call: TRBV7-6; d_call: TRBD1; clone_size: -; cdr3_aa: CASSSLTTGATYEQYF; cdr3_nt: TGTGCCAGCAGCTCTCTTACGACAGGGGCAACCTACGAGCAGTACTTC
cdr3_length: 13; j_call: TRBJ2-5; v_call: TRBV7-2; d_call: -; clone_size: -; cdr3_aa: CASSLYWGETQYF; cdr3_nt: TGTGCCAGCAGCCTGTACTGGGGCGAGACCCAGTACTTC
cdr3_length: 15; j_call: TRBJ1-1; v_call: TRBV12-3/TRBV12-4; d_call: -; clone_size: -; cdr3_aa: CASSSPDKGPTEAFF; cdr3_nt: TGTGCCAGCAGTTCGCCAGACAAGGGGCCTACTGAAGCTTTCTTT
cdr3_length: 14; j_call: TRBJ1-5; v_call: TRBV20-1; d_call: -; clone_size: few; cdr3_aa: CSARDQDSLNPQHF; cdr3_nt: TGCAGTGCTCGCGATCAGGACAGCTTAAATCCCCAGCATTTT
cdr3_length: 16; j_call: TRBJ2-2; v_call: TRBV7-9; d_call: -; clone_size: few; cdr3_aa: CASTHSAGSNTGELFF; cdr3_nt: TGTGCCAGCACCCACTCCGCGGGCTCGAACACCGGGGAGCTGTTTTTT
cdr3_length: 18; j_call: TRBJ2-3; v_call: TRBV5-1; d_call: -; clone_size: few; cdr3_aa: CASSRSAAVVLGTDTQYF; cdr3_nt: TGCGCCAGCAGCCGCTCGGCGGCGGTAGTCTTAGGCACAGATACGCAGTATTTT
cdr3_length: 14; j_call: TRBJ2-7; v_call: TRBV20-1; d_call: -; clone_size: -; cdr3_aa: CSAPKGGEVYEQYF; cdr3_nt: TGCAGTGCGCCCAAAGGGGGAGAGGTCTACGAGCAGTACTTC